This TCR beta chain came from a study of cytomegalovirus exposure and HLA in healthy donors. Findings of the study overall: No immune exposure information besides CMV serostatus was available. In a later analysis, TCR beta V- and J-gene trimming showed a link to a missense DCLRE1C variant.

This PCR relied on a set of 60 Vbeta primers and 13 Jbeta primers. Produced via immunoSEQ multiplex PCR; TCRdb's table is partial and in-frame only. Among more than 150,000 clones, roughly 82% were seen once, and the ten largest hold 2% to 3%. Donors showed nominal health when sampled, although they likely had unrecorded immune exposures. The V end was cut by 4 bases, the J end by 5 bases, with 10 bases between. CDR1 and CDR2 (germline): SGHNT, YYREEE (reference sequence). The CDR3 runs 14 residues. On this clone itself: What it recognizes is unknown.

V usage is TRBV5-4 and J usage is TRBJ1-6; D possibly corresponds to TRBD1 (5 bases). This receptor was taken from a woman aged 45-59 years in good health and CMV-seropositive. Sequences were obtained from PBMCs. This chain's CDR3 is CASSNRQNNSPLHF. DNA for the CDR3: TGTGCCAGCAGCAACCGACAGAATAATTCACCCCTCCACTTT.